This T cell receptor beta chain stems from a study of beta chain features in type 1 diabetes. Study-wide results and caveats: For patients and controls alike, PCR might favor shorter templates to the same degree. Shorter TCRB CDR3s, moderately but significantly so, marked every one of the four CD4+ subsets in Type 1 diabetes patients.

A few counts support this clone. The antigen is unknown. Using CD45RO/CCR7/CD25/CD127/CD95/CD27, CD4+ naive, central memory, regulatory and stem cell-like memory cells were sorted. V shed 3 bases, J shed 2 bases, and the junction held 4 bases outside the gene matches. The CDR3 is made up of 14 amino acids. CDR1 is KGHSH and CDR2 is LQKENI in the germline V gene. Isolated RNA was reverse transcribed in full, so expressed TCRB transcripts were sequenced. The table came from immunoSEQ multiplex PCR; TCRdb's copy has only in-frame clones and leaves some out. The repertoire holds around 280,000 clones, approximately 16% seen once, with roughly 0.015% in the top ten.

The rearrangement joins TRBV18 to TRBJ2-7; TRBD1 matches 7 bases. Sequenced input: naive CD4+ T cells from blood. This receptor was identified in a man between 18 and 35 years old with type 1 diabetes. The CDR3 sequence: CASSPSQGTYEQYF. The CDR3 coding sequence is TGTGCCAGCTCACCTTCACAGGGGACCTACGAGCAGTACTTC. The full variable domain, completed using reference TRBV18 and TRBJ2-7, is NAGVMQNPRHLVRRRGQEARLRCSPMKGHSHVYWYRQLPEEGLKFMVYLQKENIIDESGMPKERFSAEFPKEGPSILRIQQVVRGDSAAYFCASSPSQGTYEQYFGPGTRLTVT.